A selection of T cell receptor beta chains follows, all from one sample in a study of cytomegalovirus exposure and HLA in healthy donors. The method was immunoSEQ multiplex PCR; TCRdb's version includes in-frame clones alone and lacks a portion of them. The sample shows 100,000 to 150,000 clones, 75% to 85% of them seen only once. Material: PBMCs. Source of these receptors: a female donor in good health and CMV-seropositive. Each CDR3 is given with its conserved first and last residue. Each record gives: CDR3 DNA, CDR3 protein, clone size, J gene, V gene, D gene. The D gene is left open where the match is weak. A row's size may be missing; if present it is once, few, many or a size class.

CDR3nt: TGTGCCAGCAGTGAAGCTACTAGCTACAATGAGCAGTTCTTC
CDR3aa: CASSEATSYNEQFF
abundance: -
j_gene: TRBJ2-1
v_gene: TRBV2
d_gene: -

CDR3nt: TGTGCCAGCAGCTTGGCTAGCGGGCAGTACAATGAGCAGTTCTTC
CDR3aa: CASSLASGQYNEQFF
abundance: -
j_gene: TRBJ2-1
v_gene: TRBV5-4
d_gene: TRBD2

CDR3nt: TGTGCCAGCTCACCCACCTCCCCAGGGCAAGAGACCCAGTACTTC
CDR3aa: CASSPTSPGQETQYF
abundance: -
j_gene: TRBJ2-5
v_gene: TRBV18
d_gene: -

CDR3nt: TGCGCCAGCAGCTCCGGGTCTAACACCGGGGAGCTGTTTTTT
CDR3aa: CASSSGSNTGELFF
abundance: -
j_gene: TRBJ2-2
v_gene: TRBV5-1
d_gene: -

CDR3nt: TGTGCCAGCAGCTTAACAGGAGCCTTAGCCTACGAGCAGTACTTC
CDR3aa: CASSLTGALAYEQYF
abundance: few
j_gene: TRBJ2-7
v_gene: TRBV7-2
d_gene: -

CDR3nt: TGCGCCAGCGGGACAGGGGATACAGATACGCAGTATTTT
CDR3aa: CASGTGDTDTQYF
abundance: -
j_gene: TRBJ2-3
v_gene: TRBV5-1
d_gene: TRBD1

CDR3nt: TGTGCCAGCAGCTTGGCAGGGAGCGGGGGTACCGGGGAGCTGTTTTTT
CDR3aa: CASSLAGSGGTGELFF
abundance: -
j_gene: TRBJ2-2
v_gene: TRBV5-4
d_gene: TRBD2

CDR3nt: TGTGCCAGCAGTTTATTTCAGGTGGACAGGGCGGGCGAGCAGTACTTC
CDR3aa: CASSLFQVDRAGEQYF
abundance: -
j_gene: TRBJ2-7
v_gene: TRBV27
d_gene: TRBD1

CDR3nt: TGTGCCAGCAGCGCCGGACTAGCGGGGTCCTCGAACACCGGGGAGCTGTTTTTT
CDR3aa: CASSAGLAGSSNTGELFF
abundance: few
j_gene: TRBJ2-2
v_gene: TRBV9
d_gene: TRBD2

CDR3nt: TGCGCCAGCAGCTTGGCGGGAGAGATACCCAATGAGCAGTTCTTC
CDR3aa: CASSLAGEIPNEQFF
abundance: -
j_gene: TRBJ2-1
v_gene: TRBV5-1
d_gene: -

CDR3nt: TGCGCCAGCTCACAGGGGAACACTGAAGCTTTCTTT
CDR3aa: CASSQGNTEAFF
abundance: few
j_gene: TRBJ1-1
v_gene: TRBV5-1
d_gene: -

CDR3nt: TGTGCCAGCAGCGCCCCAGGGTCCTACGAGCAGTACTTC
CDR3aa: CASSAPGSYEQYF
abundance: few
j_gene: TRBJ2-7
v_gene: TRBV9
d_gene: -

CDR3nt: TGTGCCAGCAGTGACATGAACCTAGCGGGGGGCCTCACAGATACGCAGTATTTT
CDR3aa: CASSDMNLAGGLTDTQYF
abundance: -
j_gene: TRBJ2-3
v_gene: TRBV2
d_gene: TRBD2

CDR3nt: TGTGCCAGCAGCTTAGGGATGGGGCGGACAGAACGAGCGGGGGAAAAACTGTTTTTT
CDR3aa: CASSLGMGRTERAGEKLFF
abundance: once
j_gene: TRBJ1-4
v_gene: TRBV7-3
d_gene: -

CDR3nt: TGCAGCGTCGCGACTTCGGGGACTAGCGGCGAGCAGTACTTC
CDR3aa: CSVATSGTSGEQYF
abundance: -
j_gene: TRBJ2-7
v_gene: TRBV29-1
d_gene: TRBD2

CDR3nt: TGTGCCAGCAGCCAAGATGCCCCAGGGGGTAGCAATCAGCCCCAGCATTTT
CDR3aa: CASSQDAPGGSNQPQHF
abundance: -
j_gene: TRBJ1-5
v_gene: TRBV4-2
d_gene: TRBD1

CDR3nt: TGTGCCAGCACCGAAGGGGACGAGCAGTACTTC
CDR3aa: CASTEGDEQYF
abundance: -
j_gene: TRBJ2-7
v_gene: TRBV28
d_gene: -

CDR3nt: TGTGCCAGCAGTAAAGACAGGGGGCCCACCGGGGAGCTGTTTTTT
CDR3aa: CASSKDRGPTGELFF
abundance: -
j_gene: TRBJ2-2
v_gene: TRBV2
d_gene: TRBD1

CDR3nt: TGTGCCAGCTCACCGGTGGGGGCCTTGGAGACCCAGTACTTC
CDR3aa: CASSPVGALETQYF
abundance: few
j_gene: TRBJ2-5
v_gene: TRBV18
d_gene: -

CDR3nt: TGTGCCAGCAGTCAGGGGGCCTATGGCTACACCTTC
CDR3aa: CASSQGAYGYTF
abundance: -
j_gene: TRBJ1-2
v_gene: TRBV2
d_gene: TRBD1

CDR3nt: TGTGCCAGCAGCTACCGAGGAAGGTCGAACACCGGGGAGCTGTTTTTT
CDR3aa: CASSYRGRSNTGELFF
abundance: -
j_gene: TRBJ2-2
v_gene: TRBV7-2
d_gene: -

CDR3nt: TGTGCCAGCAGCCCGGGACTAGCGGCCCACAATGAGCAGTTCTTC
CDR3aa: CASSPGLAAHNEQFF
abundance: -
j_gene: TRBJ2-1
v_gene: TRBV11-3
d_gene: TRBD2

CDR3nt: TGTGCCAGCAGCTTGCGCGGGACAGGGTTTGGTAAACTGTTTTTT
CDR3aa: CASSLRGTGFGKLFF
abundance: -
j_gene: TRBJ1-4
v_gene: TRBV5-6
d_gene: TRBD1

CDR3nt: TGCGCCAGCAGTGATCCGGGAACCTACGAGCAGTACTTC
CDR3aa: CASSDPGTYEQYF
abundance: -
j_gene: TRBJ2-7
v_gene: TRBV10-1
d_gene: -

CDR3nt: TGTGCCAGCTCACCAGACAGGTCGGGGACCCAGTACTTC
CDR3aa: CASSPDRSGTQYF
abundance: -
j_gene: TRBJ2-5
v_gene: TRBV18
d_gene: -

CDR3nt: TGTGCCAGCAGCCAAGGTGGGAGTTGGTTCACAGATACGCAGTATTTT
CDR3aa: CASSQGGSWFTDTQYF
abundance: once
j_gene: TRBJ2-3
v_gene: TRBV14
d_gene: -

CDR3nt: TGCGCCAGCAGCCCAGGGACAGGGTATGGCACTGAAGCTTTCTTT
CDR3aa: CASSPGTGYGTEAFF
abundance: few
j_gene: TRBJ1-1
v_gene: TRBV4-1
d_gene: TRBD1

CDR3nt: TGTGCCAGCACCAATCGGGCTCGGAGGGAGGCTTTCTTT
CDR3aa: CASTNRARREAFF
abundance: -
j_gene: TRBJ1-1
v_gene: TRBV28
d_gene: -

CDR3nt: TGTGCCAGCAGTGTTACTAGCGGGGGGTACAATGAGCAGTTCTTC
CDR3aa: CASSVTSGGYNEQFF
abundance: -
j_gene: TRBJ2-1
v_gene: TRBV6-4
d_gene: TRBD2

CDR3nt: TGTGCCAGCAGCCGGGGGGGCCCATACAATGAGCAGTTCTTC
CDR3aa: CASSRGGPYNEQFF
abundance: few
j_gene: TRBJ2-1
v_gene: TRBV9
d_gene: TRBD2

CDR3nt: TGTGCCAGCAGCGTAGTAGGTAGCGGGGCTAGCGGGGGTACAGATACGCAGTATTTT
CDR3aa: CASSVVGSGASGGTDTQYF
abundance: few
j_gene: TRBJ2-3
v_gene: TRBV9
d_gene: TRBD2

CDR3nt: TGTGCCAGCAGAGAGCGGGGGGGGACAGATACGCAGTATTTT
CDR3aa: CASRERGGTDTQYF
abundance: -
j_gene: TRBJ2-3
v_gene: TRBV6-5
d_gene: TRBD2

CDR3nt: TGCGCCAGCAGCTTAAAGACAGGGTCCATCTCCTACGAGCAGTACTTC
CDR3aa: CASSLKTGSISYEQYF
abundance: -
j_gene: TRBJ2-7
v_gene: TRBV5-1
d_gene: TRBD1

CDR3nt: TGTGCCATCAGCAGGGAGGGGGGCACTGAAGCTTTCTTT
CDR3aa: CAISREGGTEAFF
abundance: -
j_gene: TRBJ1-1
v_gene: TRBV10-3
d_gene: -

CDR3nt: TGTGCCAGCAGCCGGGGTTATAGCAATCAGCCCCAGCATTTT
CDR3aa: CASSRGYSNQPQHF
abundance: -
j_gene: TRBJ1-5
v_gene: TRBV5-8
d_gene: -

CDR3nt: TGTGCCAGCAGTGCCGGACTAGCGGGAGTTCAAGATACGCAGTATTTT
CDR3aa: CASSAGLAGVQDTQYF
abundance: once
j_gene: TRBJ2-3
v_gene: TRBV9
d_gene: TRBD2

CDR3nt: TGTGCCAGCAGACTTCTCAATCAGCCCCAGCATTTT
CDR3aa: CASRLLNQPQHF
abundance: -
j_gene: TRBJ1-5
v_gene: TRBV28
d_gene: -

CDR3nt: TGTGCCAGTACCAATAAAGGAGGGTTTGTAATCGATCAGCCCCAGCATTTT
CDR3aa: CASTNKGGFVIDQPQHF
abundance: few
j_gene: TRBJ1-5
v_gene: TRBV19
d_gene: -

CDR3nt: TGCGCCAGCAGCATCTGGACAGGGGGCACCGGGGAGCTGTTTTTT
CDR3aa: CASSIWTGGTGELFF
abundance: -
j_gene: TRBJ2-2
v_gene: TRBV5-1
d_gene: TRBD1

CDR3nt: TGTGCCAGCTCACCTGCGGTAGTAAACGAGCAGTACTTC
CDR3aa: CASSPAVVNEQYF
abundance: -
j_gene: TRBJ2-7
v_gene: TRBV18
d_gene: -

CDR3nt: TGTGCCAGCAAACCGGCAGGGGGCATCGTTACAGATACGCAGTATTTT
CDR3aa: CASKPAGGIVTDTQYF
abundance: -
j_gene: TRBJ2-3
v_gene: TRBV7-2
d_gene: TRBD1

CDR3nt: TGTGCCAGCAGCCTACTAGCGGGAGTGAGGGTCGATGAGCAGTTCTTC
CDR3aa: CASSLLAGVRVDEQFF
abundance: -
j_gene: TRBJ2-1
v_gene: TRBV11-2
d_gene: TRBD2

CDR3nt: TGTGCCAGCAGCGCCTCTAGCGGGGATCCCTACGAGCAGTACTTC
CDR3aa: CASSASSGDPYEQYF
abundance: -
j_gene: TRBJ2-7
v_gene: TRBV7-2
d_gene: TRBD2

CDR3nt: TGCGCCAGCAGCAAAAGCGTCGGGACAGGGGCCTACAATGAGCAGTTCTTC
CDR3aa: CASSKSVGTGAYNEQFF
abundance: -
j_gene: TRBJ2-1
v_gene: TRBV5-1
d_gene: TRBD1

CDR3nt: TGTGCCAGCACCCTGGACAGGCACAATGAGCAGTTCTTC
CDR3aa: CASTLDRHNEQFF
abundance: -
j_gene: TRBJ2-1
v_gene: TRBV6-6
d_gene: TRBD1